A selection of T cell receptor beta chains follows, all from one sample in a study of low-dose radiotherapy and immunotherapy resistance in tumors. A single record per CDR3 protein comes from TCRdb applying MiXCR to the reads. The data contain 85,000 to 95,000 distinct CDR3 sequences, under 9.5% of them singletons. The specimen was PBMCs, collected before treatment. These receptors all come from a male donor with prostate cancer. The CDR3 runs from the conserved cysteine through the conserved F or W. The D gene is left open where the match is weak. Rows may omit the clone size; those that give it use once, few, many or a size class.

v_gene	abundance	d_gene	j_gene	CDR3aa	CDR3nt
TRBV28	many	NA	TRBJ2-7	CASSSPTGGKQPYEQYF	TGTGCCAGCAGTTCACCAACCGGAGGCAAGCAGCCCTACGAGCAGTACTTC
TRBV27	many	NA	TRBJ1-4	CASSLDGGGNEKLFF	TGTGCCAGCAGTTTGGACGGCGGGGGAAACGAAAAACTGTTTTTT
TRBV7-3	many	NA	TRBJ2-2	CASSLMAWSPRDTGELFF	TGTGCCAGCAGCTTAATGGCGTGGTCCCCTCGGGACACCGGGGAGCTGTTTTTT
TRBV20-1	many	NA	TRBJ2-3	CSARLPQETTDTQYF	TGCAGTGCTAGACTCCCTCAGGAGACCACAGATACGCAGTATTTT
TRBV4-1	many	NA	TRBJ1-2	CASSSSNRVGGYTF	TGCGCCAGCAGCTCCTCGAACAGGGTTGGTGGCTACACCTTC
TRBV2	many	NA	TRBJ2-7	CASSEISGSIYEQYF	TGTGCCAGCAGTGAGATAAGTGGGAGTATCTACGAGCAGTACTTC
TRBV7-6	many	TRBD2	TRBJ2-7	CASSLVELAGGNEQYF	TGTGCCAGCAGCTTAGTCGAGCTAGCGGGAGGTAACGAGCAGTACTTC
TRBV4-1	many	NA	TRBJ2-1	CASSQSFSDNLYEQFF	TGCGCCAGCAGCCAATCCTTCTCGGATAACCTCTATGAGCAGTTCTTC
TRBV6-2/TRBV6-3	many	NA	TRBJ2-7	CASSPQGNLYEQYF	TGTGCCAGCAGTCCCCAGGGGAATCTCTACGAGCAGTACTTC
TRBV28	many	TRBD1	TRBJ1-6	CASSDLRTGGNSPLHF	TGTGCCAGCAGCGATCTTAGGACAGGGGGTAATTCACCCCTCCACTTT
TRBV27	many	NA	TRBJ2-1	CASSLVGREQFF	TGTGCCAGCAGTTTGGTCGGTAGGGAGCAGTTCTTC
TRBV27	many	NA	TRBJ2-7	CASSSAGDLSYEQYF	TGTGCCAGCAGTTCGGCAGGGGACCTCTCCTACGAGCAGTACTTC
TRBV11-2	many	TRBD1	TRBJ2-7	CASSSGTGVTYEQYF	TGTGCCAGCAGCTCCGGGACAGGAGTTACCTACGAGCAGTACTTC
TRBV7-9	many	NA	TRBJ2-7	CASSLLTMGRDEQYF	TGTGCCAGCAGCTTACTGACCATGGGCAGGGACGAGCAGTACTTC
TRBV7-2	many	TRBD1	TRBJ1-6	CASSLAGQGSSPLHF	TGTGCCAGCAGCTTAGCCGGACAGGGAAGTTCACCCCTCCACTTT
TRBV18	many	TRBD2	TRBJ2-1	CASSPSLGSGRSNEQFF	TGTGCCAGCTCACCATCCCTGGGAAGCGGGAGATCAAATGAGCAGTTCTTC
TRBV4-1	NA	TRBD2	TRBJ2-1	CASSQEAAGGGEQFF	TGCGCCAGCAGCCAAGAGGCAGCGGGAGGAGGTGAGCAGTTCTTC
TRBV15	many	NA	TRBJ2-2	CATSRDWGRRDTGELFF	TGTGCCACCAGCAGAGATTGGGGACGCCGAGACACCGGGGAGCTGTTTTTT
TRBV29-1	many	NA	TRBJ2-7	CSVGEAYEQYF	TGCAGCGTTGGGGAGGCCTACGAGCAGTACTTC
TRBV6-2/TRBV6-3	many	TRBD2	TRBJ2-7	CASRGTSGDSYEQYF	TGTGCCAGCAGGGGGACTAGCGGAGACTCCTACGAGCAGTACTTC
TRBV13	many	NA	TRBJ1-1	CASSLGGKAFF	TGTGCCAGCAGCTTAGGGGGGAAAGCTTTCTTT
TRBV5-5	NA	TRBD2	TRBJ2-5	CASSLGLAGGQETQYF	TGTGCCAGCAGCTTGGGCCTAGCGGGAGGGCAAGAGACCCAGTACTTC
TRBV7-9	many	NA	TRBJ2-5	CASSLILGLQETQYF	TGTGCCAGCAGCTTAATCCTCGGGTTACAAGAGACCCAGTACTTC
TRBV3-1	many	NA	TRBJ1-1	CASSQGRANTEAFF	TGTGCCAGCAGCCAAGGCAGGGCGAACACTGAAGCTTTCTTT
TRBV20-1	many	TRBD1	TRBJ1-5	CSANKGDRGGNQPQHF	TGCAGTGCTAACAAAGGGGACAGGGGCGGCAATCAGCCCCAGCATTTT
TRBV5-1	once	NA	TRBJ2-2	CASRRSAELFF	TGCGCCAGCAGGCGTTCTGCGGAGCTGTTTTTT
TRBV4-1	many	TRBD1	TRBJ2-5	CASSQGQGRQTQYF	TGCGCCAGCAGCCAGGGACAGGGCCGGCAGACCCAGTACTTC
TRBV18	many	TRBD2	TRBJ2-5	CASSSTGYGGGLETQYF	TGTGCCAGCTCATCGACGGGATACGGGGGGGGCCTCGAGACCCAGTACTTC
TRBV20-1	many	NA	TRBJ2-1	CSARKTSNEQFF	TGCAGTGCTAGAAAAACTAGCAATGAGCAGTTCTTC
TRBV2	many	TRBD1	TRBJ2-1	CASRINRGREFF	TGTGCCAGCAGAATCAACAGGGGCAGGGAGTTCTTC
TRBV18	many	TRBD2	TRBJ2-1	CASSPPMTSGRDEQFF	TGTGCCAGCTCACCACCGATGACTAGCGGGAGGGATGAGCAGTTCTTC
TRBV5-1	few	NA	TRBJ2-7	CASSPSAEFSYEQYF	TGCGCCAGCAGCCCTTCAGCGGAATTCTCCTACGAGCAGTACTTC
TRBV5-1	many	NA	TRBJ2-2	CASSKDTNTGELFF	TGCGCCAGCAGCAAGGACACGAACACCGGGGAGCTGTTTTTT
TRBV28	many	NA	TRBJ1-5	CASSLSGRDLAQHF	TGTGCCAGCAGTTTATCTGGCCGAGACCTGGCCCAGCATTTT
TRBV28	many	TRBD1	TRBJ2-7	CASSLRTGIRYEQYF	TGTGCCAGCAGTTTGCGGACAGGGATTAGATACGAGCAGTACTTC
TRBV2	many	TRBD1	TRBJ1-2	CATLEGQGQGYTF	TGTGCCACCCTTGAGGGACAGGGCCAGGGCTACACCTTC
TRBV5-3	NA	NA	TRBJ1-1	CASSSYGTVNTEAFF	TGTGCCAGCAGCTCCTACGGGACGGTGAACACTGAAGCTTTCTTT
TRBV12-3/TRBV12-4	few	NA	TRBJ1-6	CASSSFRGNSPLHF	TGTGCCAGCAGTTCATTCAGGGGAAATTCACCCCTCCACTTT
TRBV6-2/TRBV6-3	many	NA	TRBJ2-3	CASSYFGVHTQYF	TGTGCCAGCAGTTACTTCGGCGTTCATACGCAGTATTTT
TRBV27	many	NA	TRBJ2-7	CASSFKVGDEQYF	TGTGCCAGCAGTTTTAAAGTGGGGGACGAGCAGTACTTC
TRBV18	few	TRBD2	TRBJ2-2	CASSPIGLAANTGELFF	TGTGCCAGCTCACCGATAGGACTAGCGGCAAACACCGGGGAGCTGTTTTTT
TRBV6-2/TRBV6-3	NA	NA	TRBJ2-1	CATDQAFSYNEQFF	TGTGCCACCGACCAAGCCTTTTCCTACAATGAGCAGTTCTTC
TRBV29-1	many	NA	TRBJ2-1	CSVGQGGYNEQFF	TGCAGCGTTGGGCAGGGGGGGTACAATGAGCAGTTCTTC
TRBV7-8	many	TRBD2	TRBJ2-2	CASSLLAGGIYTGELFF	TGTGCCAGCAGCTTATTGGCGGGAGGGATTTACACCGGGGAGCTGTTTTTT
TRBV28	many	TRBD2	TRBJ2-1	CASSPSTSGRGGEQFF	TGTGCCAGCAGTCCCTCGACTAGCGGGAGGGGTGGTGAGCAGTTCTTC
TRBV5-1	many	TRBD2	TRBJ2-1	CASSRGTSGEGEQFF	TGCGCCAGCAGTCGAGGGACTAGCGGCGAAGGGGAGCAGTTCTTC